The clone carrying this TCR beta chain was seen a few times. Its antigen is still unknown. These data belong to a study of T cells after yellow fever vaccination. On the study more broadly: The fractions with low cell numbers were processed using SMART-Seq v4 Ultra Low Input.

TCRdb re-analysed the 5' RACE reads in MiXCR, keeping a single row per CDR3 protein. This table holds 250,000 to 300,000 distinct CDR3 sequences, roughly 4.8% found once. Findings of the study overall: Sorted repertoires could include abundant contaminating clonotypes from bulk cells.

Sample: CD4+ T cells sorted from PBMCs, taken on the day of the yellow fever booster vaccination. The TCR originated in a man younger than 30 who received the YFV17D yellow fever vaccine.

CDR3 in amino acids: CASSPYTDGTVSEAFF. Written as DNA, the CDR3 is TGTGCCAGCTCACCTTACACCGACGGGACAGTTAGTGAAGCTTTCTTT. The J gene is TRBJ1-1, the V gene TRBV18; TRBD1 agrees at 7 bases. The CDR3 contains 16 residues. Germline trimming cut 3 bases from V and 7 bases from J; bases unmatched to any gene: 14. Germline CDR1 KGHSH, CDR2 LQKENI.